This TCR beta chain was identified in a study of monozygotic twins with inflammatory bowel disease. From germline, CDR1 is SGHTA and CDR2 FQGNSA. The CDR3 loop spans 15 amino acids. TCRdb reprocessed the 5' RACE reads; each CDR3 protein has one entry and no DNA is given. The table counts some 400,000 distinct CDR3 sequences; approximately 2.4% lies in the top ten. The source is a human donor with ulcerative colitis or Crohn's disease, or a healthy co-twin of an affected twin (not recorded which). The specimen was blood. The chain couples TRBV7-2 to TRBJ2-7; TCRdb proposes TRBD1, but this gene call is untestable without DNA. The CDR3 loop is CASSTTGVPSYEQYF. Complete variable domain (other parts from reference TRBV7-2 and TRBJ2-7): GAGVSQSPSNKVTEKGKDVELRCDPISGHTALYWYRQSLGQGLEFLIYFQGNSAPDKSGLPSDRFSAERTGGSVSTLTIQRTQQEDSAVYLCASSTTGVPSYEQYFGPGTRLTVT.